The 14 T cell receptor beta chains below were found in one sample sequenced in a study of blood T cell repertoires in COVID-19. Some clones are missing from TCRdb's copy, which holds only in-frame ones; the method was immunoSEQ multiplex PCR. Found here are roughly 130,000 clones, 84% of them singletons; the top ten hold almost 9%. Sequencing used peripheral blood. The origin of the receptors is a man younger than 45 with COVID-19, enrolled during active disease.

This rearrangement joins TRBV2 to TRBJ1-4; 7 nucleotides align to TRBD1. The CDR3 consists of 14 residues. The V segment lost 2 bases and the J segment 7 bases; nucleotides outside the gene matches: 4. CDR1 SNHLY and CDR2 FYNNEI come from the germline V gene. This CDR3 reads CASSEPGGREKLFF. The CDR3 coding sequence is TGTGCCAGCAGTGAACCAGGGGGGCGTGAAAAACTGTTTTTT.

V and J are TRBV23-1 and TRBJ2-6; D not certain. TRBV23-1 is annotated as an ORF whose role is uncertain. Trimming left V 8 bases short and J 0 bases short, with 5 bases between. This CDR3 spans 13 amino acids. CDR3: CASRSSGANVLTF. In DNA, the CDR3 is TGCGCCAGCCGGAGCTCTGGGGCCAACGTCCTGACTTTC.

The genes are TRBV27 and TRBJ2-3, with 8 bases that match TRBD2. Germline-derived CDR1 and CDR2 are MNHEY and SMNVEV (reference sequence). This CDR3 has 13 residues. V was pared by 6 bases and J by 5 bases, with 4 bases of the junction left unmatched. Here the CDR3 DNA reads TGTGCCAGCAGAGGACTAGCTAAAGATACGCAGTATTTT. Translated: CASRGLAKDTQYF.

J is TRBJ2-7 and V is TRBV7-2; maybe TRBD2 (5 bases). The CDR3 loop spans 13 amino acids. V shed 4 bases and J shed 3 bases, with 10 bases lying between them. Germline-derived CDR1 and CDR2 are SGHTA and FQGNSA. The CDR3 reads CASSSDLGYEQYF. As DNA, the CDR3 is TGTGCCAGCAGCTCGGACTTGGGCTACGAGCAGTACTTC. Full variable domain (remainder filled in from reference TRBV7-2 and TRBJ2-7): GAGVSQSPSNKVTEKGKDVELRCDPISGHTALYWYRQSLGQGLEFLIYFQGNSAPDKSGLPSDRFSAERTGGSVSTLTIQRTQQEDSAVYLCASSSDLGYEQYFGPGTRLTVT.

J is TRBJ2-1 and V is TRBV27; TRBD2 matches 7 bases. CDR1 MNHEY and CDR2 SMNVEV come from the germline V gene (reference sequence). V was pared by 5 bases and J by 5 bases, with 9 bases of the junction left unmatched. CDR3 length: 15 amino acids. For the CDR3, the DNA is TGTGCCAGCAGTCGTAGACTAGCCGGTAACAATGAGCAGTTCTTC. Its protein is CASSRRLAGNNEQFF.

The chain has TRBV18 and TRBJ1-1; maybe TRBD1 (6 bases). CDR3 length: 15 residues. The germline CDR1 and CDR2 sequences are KGHSH and LQKENI. Trimming pared 6 bases from V and 5 bases from J, leaving 19 bases between. CDR3: CASSGGGLHRTEAFF. CDR3 DNA: TGTGCCAGCTCGGGCGGGGGGCTTCATCGGACTGAAGCTTTCTTT.

The V and J genes are TRBV6-6 and TRBJ1-2; D possibly corresponds to TRBD1 (6 bases). The CDR3 loop spans 15 amino acids. V lost 6 bases and J lost 4, with 18 bases in between. The germline gives CDR1 MNHNY, CDR2 SVGAGI (reference sequence). The CDR3 here is CASSPKQGGRYGYTF. The CDR3 bases are TGTGCCAGCAGCCCGAAACAGGGAGGGCGCTATGGCTACACCTTC.

The V call is TRBV6-4, the J call TRBJ2-7; possibly TRBD1 for D (6 bases). This CDR3 is built from 14 residues. The germline CDR1 and CDR2 sequences are MRHNA and SNTAGT. V lost 6 bases and J lost 2, with 14 bases in between. CDR3 region: CASSLGTGPYEQYF. In nucleotides, the CDR3 is TGTGCCAGCAGCCTTGGAACAGGGCCCTACGAGCAGTACTTC.

J is TRBJ1-1 and V is TRBV28, with D possibly being TRBD1 (6 bases). This CDR3 is built from 17 residues. CDR1 and CDR2 from the germline V gene are MDHEN and SYDVKM. The V and J ends lost 1 base and 1 base respectively, with 16 bases between them. The CDR3 DNA reads as TGTGCCAGCAGTTTATACCGGGTCGGACAGCCGAACACTGAAGCTTTCTTT. This codes for CASSLYRVGQPNTEAFF. Full variable domain (rest looked up from reference TRBV28 and TRBJ1-1): DVKVTQSSRYLVKRTGEKVFLECVQDMDHENMFWYRQDPGLGLRLIYFSYDVKMKEKGDIPEGYSVSREKKERFSLILESASTNQTSMYLCASSLYRVGQPNTEAFFGQGTRLTVV.

The chain combines TRBV5-4 with TRBJ2-1, with D maybe TRBD1 (6 bases). In germline, CDR1 is SGHNT, CDR2 YYREEE (reference sequence). Trimming shortened V by 3 bases and J by 4 bases, and 23 bases separated the two germline ends. The CDR3 extends over 18 amino acids. The CDR3 DNA sequence: TGTGCCAGCAGCTCAACAGGGTTGGGGATTCCTTCATACAATGAGCAGTTCTTC. Amino acids: CASSSTGLGIPSYNEQFF.

The rearrangement joins TRBV5-4 to TRBJ2-1; 10 nucleotides align to TRBD1. Per germline, CDR1 SGHNT and CDR2 YYREEE (reference sequence). There are 15 residues in the CDR3. Losses at the gene ends were 4 bases for V and 7 bases for J; bases not matched to a gene: 8. The CDR3 DNA reads as TGTGCCAGCAGCCCCCGGGACAGGGGTGGGAATGAGCAGTTCTTC. Encoded protein: CASSPRDRGGNEQFF.

The chain employs TRBV2 and TRBJ2-1, with TRBD2 matching over 10 bases. The length of the CDR3 is 17 residues. With 7 bases clipped from V and 5 bases from J, the junction kept 14 bases outside the gene matches. CDR1 is SNHLY and CDR2 is FYNNEI in the germline V gene. The CDR3 here is CASNPNRGLARNNEQFF. The CDR3 DNA is TGTGCCAGCAATCCAAATCGGGGACTAGCGCGGAACAATGAGCAGTTCTTC.

The chain couples TRBV6-5 to TRBJ2-7; 10 bases line up with TRBD2. CDR3 length equals 13 residues. CDR1 and CDR2 from the germline V gene are MNHEY and SVGAGI. J was trimmed by 5 bases and V by 7 bases; bases with no gene match: 5. CDR3 amino acids: CASKSGRANEQYF. The CDR3 DNA reads as TGTGCCAGCAAGAGCGGGAGGGCCAACGAGCAGTACTTC.

This sequence joins TRBV11-2 and TRBJ2-1; D is undetermined. This CDR3 spans 11 amino acids. Germline V gives CDR1 SGHAT, CDR2 FQNNGV. Trimming left V 5 bases short and J 8 bases short, with 7 bases between. The CDR3 DNA sequence: TGTGCCAGCAGCAACAGCCATGAGCAGTTCTTC. Amino acids: CASSNSHEQFF.